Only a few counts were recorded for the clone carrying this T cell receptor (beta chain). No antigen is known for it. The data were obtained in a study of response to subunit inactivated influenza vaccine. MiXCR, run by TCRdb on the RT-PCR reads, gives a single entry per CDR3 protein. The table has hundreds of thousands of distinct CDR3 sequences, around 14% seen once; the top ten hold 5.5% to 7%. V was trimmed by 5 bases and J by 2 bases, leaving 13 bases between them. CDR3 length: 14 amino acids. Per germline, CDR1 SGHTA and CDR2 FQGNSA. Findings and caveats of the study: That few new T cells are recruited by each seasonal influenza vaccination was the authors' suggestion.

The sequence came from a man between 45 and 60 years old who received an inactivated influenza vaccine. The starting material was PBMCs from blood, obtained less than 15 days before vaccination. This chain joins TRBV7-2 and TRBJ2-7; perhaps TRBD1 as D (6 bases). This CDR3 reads CASSKYRVAYEQYF. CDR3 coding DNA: TGTGCCAGCAGCAAATACAGGGTCGCCTACGAGCAGTACTTC. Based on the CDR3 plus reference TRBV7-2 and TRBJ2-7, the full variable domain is GAGVSQSPSNKVTEKGKDVELRCDPISGHTALYWYRQSLGQGLEFLIYFQGNSAPDKSGLPSDRFSAERTGGSVSTLTIQRTQQEDSAVYLCASSKYRVAYEQYFGPGTRLTVT.